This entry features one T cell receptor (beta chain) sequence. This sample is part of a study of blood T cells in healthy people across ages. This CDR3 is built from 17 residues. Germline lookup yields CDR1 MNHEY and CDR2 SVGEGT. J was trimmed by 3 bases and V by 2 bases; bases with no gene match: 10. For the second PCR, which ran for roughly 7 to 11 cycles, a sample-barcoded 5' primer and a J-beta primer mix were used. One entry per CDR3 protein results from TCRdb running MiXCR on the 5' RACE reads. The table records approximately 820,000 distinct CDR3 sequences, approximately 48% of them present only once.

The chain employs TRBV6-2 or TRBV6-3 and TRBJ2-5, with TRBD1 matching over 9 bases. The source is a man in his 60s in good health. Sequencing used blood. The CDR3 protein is CASSYGTGLLLEETQYF. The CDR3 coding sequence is TGTGCCAGCAGTTACGGGACAGGGTTGCTCCTAGAAGAGACCCAGTACTTC.